These 13 T cell receptor beta chains originate from one sample sequenced in a study of OX40 agonist ivuxolimab in advanced cancers. Using immunoSEQ multiplex PCR, the repertoire was profiled, and TCRdb retains in-frame clones only, with some absent. The sample consists of under 85,000 clones, roughly 93% of them appearing once. The sample was CD4+ or CD8+ T cells sorted from blood, taken in a trial of the OX40 agonist ivuxolimab. Every receptor here comes from an adult with an advanced solid tumor such as melanoma, head and neck, liver or kidney cancer.

The gene calls are TRBV14 and TRBJ2-1; 14 positions agree with TRBD2. The ends lost 4 bases at V and 8 bases at J; junction bases unmatched: 7. CDR1 and CDR2 from the germline V gene are SGHDN and FVKESK. The CDR3 consists of 16 residues. The CDR3 region has the DNA TGTGCCAGCAGCCCCTCGACTAGCGGGAGGGCCTATGAGCAGTTCTTC. Encoded protein: CASSPSTSGRAYEQFF.

The chain is built from TRBV4-3 and TRBJ2-1; the D call may be TRBD1 or TRBD2 (5 bases each). Germline V gene sequence: CDR1 LGHNA, CDR2 YSLEER. V was trimmed by 4 bases and J by 9 bases, leaving 19 bases between them. The CDR3 is 15 residues long. CDR3 DNA sequence: TGCGCCAGCAGCCCCTATGAGGGCTGGGGGTCTGAGCAGTTCTTC. Amino acids: CASSPYEGWGSEQFF.

J is TRBJ1-4 and V is TRBV27; D ambiguous. The CDR3 runs 15 residues. CDR1 MNHEY and CDR2 SMNVEV come from the germline V gene (reference sequence). V was clipped by 0 bases and J by 8 bases, with 13 bases between them. The CDR3 here is CASSLSRSRGEKLFF. CDR3 bases: TGTGCCAGCAGTTTATCGAGGTCTAGAGGGGAAAAACTGTTTTTT.

The V and J genes are TRBV4-1 and TRBJ2-1, with D possibly being TRBD1 or TRBD2 (6 bases each). Trimming cost V 3 bases and J 0 bases, with 18 bases left between them. Germline-derived CDR1 and CDR2 are MGHRA and YSYEKL. There are 18 residues in the CDR3. The CDR3 DNA is TGCGCCAGCAGCCATCTTTCCGGGGGCCTTAGCTCCTACAATGAGCAGTTCTTC. The encoded protein is CASSHLSGGLSSYNEQFF.

V gene TRBV19 combines with J gene TRBJ2-7; D is uncertain. This CDR3 is 13 amino acids long. Per germline, CDR1 LNHDA and CDR2 SQIVND (reference sequence). V was pared by 3 bases and J by 6 bases, with 12 bases between. CDR3 sequence (DNA): TGTGCCAGTAGTATGTCGATGCGGAGCGAGCAGTACTTC. It encodes CASSMSMRSEQYF.

This clone was recorded once. The V gene is TRBV5-6, the J gene TRBJ1-1; 7 bases line up with TRBD1. The CDR3 contains 12 residues. V was pared by 4 bases and J by 8 bases, with 5 bases of the junction left unmatched. Per the germline V gene, CDR1 is SGHDT and CDR2 is YYEEEE. The CDR3 region is CASSLGDSEAFF. The CDR3 bases are TGTGCCAGCAGCCTAGGGGACAGCGAAGCTTTCTTT. Looking up the rest from reference TRBV5-6 and TRBJ1-1 gives the full variable domain: DAGVTQSPTHLIKTRGQQVTLRCSPKSGHDTVSWYQQALGQGPQFIFQYYEEEERQRGNFPDRFSGHQFPNYSSELNVNALLLGDSALYLCASSLGDSEAFFGQGTRLTVV.

J is TRBJ2-7 and V is TRBV2; 11 bases are shared with TRBD1. After removal of 4 bases from V and 3 bases from J, the junction contained 2 bases not matched to a gene. In germline, CDR1 is SNHLY, CDR2 FYNNEI. There are 14 residues in the CDR3. The DNA of the CDR3 is TGTGCCAGCAGTGCCGGGACAGGGGGCTACGAGCAGTACTTC. This encodes CASSAGTGGYEQYF.

The V gene is TRBV27, the J gene TRBJ1-5, with 9 bases matching TRBD1. With V trimmed by 4 bases and J by 4 bases, 2 bases remained unmatched. Germline-derived CDR1 and CDR2 are MNHEY and SMNVEV (reference sequence). The CDR3 runs to 14 residues. The DNA for the CDR3 is TGTGCCAGCAGTTCGGGACAGGGAAATCAGCCCCAGCATTTT. Translation gives CASSSGQGNQPQHF.

The chain combines TRBV5-5 with TRBJ1-5; 7 bases are a match to TRBD1. The length of the CDR3 is 13 residues. Germline CDR1 and CDR2: SGHKS and YYEKEE (reference sequence). V shed 4 bases, J shed 7 bases, and the junction held 5 bases outside the gene matches. The CDR3 spells CASSRQGYQPQHF. The CDR3 nucleotides are TGTGCCAGCAGCCGACAGGGTTACCAGCCCCAGCATTTT.

This rearrangement joins TRBV29-1 to TRBJ2-1; D perhaps matches TRBD2 (5 bases). There are 12 residues in the CDR3. Germline lookup yields CDR1 SQVTM and CDR2 ANQGSEA. Trimming removed 2 bases from V and 5 bases from J, with 7 bases in between. CDR3 nucleotides: TGCAGCGTTGAACACGGGAACAATGAGCAGTTCTTC. Amino acid sequence: CSVEHGNNEQFF.

This clone has only a few counts. This chain connects TRBV19 to TRBJ2-7, with unresolved D. Germline V gene data show CDR1 as LNHDA and CDR2 as SQIVND (reference sequence). The CDR3 extends over 12 amino acids. The V and J ends lost 7 bases and 4 bases respectively, with 11 bases between them. The DNA of the CDR3 is TGTGCCAGTACCAATGGTGGGTACGAGCAGTACTTC. Translating it yields CASTNGGYEQYF.

The V gene is TRBV27, the J gene TRBJ2-1, with 9 nucleotides matching TRBD2. Germline CDR1 reads MNHEY; CDR2 reads SMNVEV (reference sequence). The CDR3 length is 11 residues. The trim removed 11 bases at V and 4 bases at J, leaving 0 bases unmatched. This chain's CDR3 is CAAGGYNEQFF. The DNA for the CDR3 is TGTGCCGCGGGGGGGTACAATGAGCAGTTCTTC.

This chain uses TRBV5-1 with TRBJ2-7; 8 nucleotides agree with TRBD1. CDR3 length: 13 residues. J gave up 6 bases and V 3 bases, and 5 bases lay outside the gene matches. Germline assignment: CDR1 SGHRS and CDR2 YFSETQ. The CDR3 DNA reads TGCGCCAGCAGCTGGCAGGGGGCCATCGAGCAGTACTTC. Translation: CASSWQGAIEQYF.